One and the same sample provided the 16 T cell receptor beta chains below, sequenced in a study of neurological immune-mediated disorders. MiXCR, run by TCRdb on the 5' RACE reads, gives a single entry per CDR3 protein. The sample includes tens of thousands of distinct CDR3 sequences, 8.5% to 14% of them seen just once. Indicated time point: technical triplicate 1. The specimen was PBMCs. The origin of the receptors is a man aged 55 to 70 with HTLV-1-associated myelopathy (HAM/TSP).

The table lists this clonotype with many counts. The genes are TRBV24-1 and TRBJ2-5, with D possibly matching TRBD1 (6 bases). The germline CDR1 and CDR2 sequences are KGHDR and SFDVKD. With 8 bases removed from V and 2 bases from J, the gap between germline ends came to 11 bases. The CDR3 extends over 13 amino acids. The CDR3 bases are TGTGCCACCAATGACAGGAGTCAAGAGACCCAGTACTTC. It codes for CATNDRSQETQYF.

The table lists this clonotype with many counts. This chain links TRBV29-1 with TRBJ2-1, with 14 bases matching TRBD2. Germline-derived CDR1 and CDR2 are SQVTM and ANQGSEA. The V gene end was trimmed by 4 bases and the J gene end by 10 bases; junction bases not matched to a gene: 6. This CDR3 spans 14 amino acids. CDR3 sequence: CSVGGLAGEGEQFF. In DNA, the CDR3 is TGCAGCGTTGGGGGACTAGCGGGAGAAGGCGAGCAGTTCTTC.

This clonotype was found many times. The chain couples TRBV20-1 to TRBJ1-2, with no clear D. Germline-derived CDR1 and CDR2 are DFQATT and SNEGSKA (reference sequence). V dropped 3 bases and J dropped 6 bases, with 5 bases sitting between them. The CDR3 covers 10 residues. The CDR3 loop is CSASNDGYTF. The CDR3, as DNA: TGCAGTGCTAGCAACGATGGCTACACCTTC.

This clonotype was seen ten or more times. The chain has TRBV11-2 and TRBJ2-2; tentative D call: TRBD1 (5 bases). Trimming pared 5 bases from V and 7 bases from J, leaving 23 bases between. From germline, CDR1 is SGHAT and CDR2 FQNNGV. This CDR3 is built from 17 residues. The CDR3 here is CASSLPGRRQKGGELFF. The CDR3 coding sequence is TGTGCCAGCAGCCTCCCCGGGCGAAGACAGAAGGGCGGGGAGCTGTTTTTT.

This clonotype was detected ten times or more. The V and J genes are TRBV28 and TRBJ2-7, with D unresolved. V lost 4 bases, J lost 2 bases, and 18 bases lay in between. CDR3 length: 16 amino acids. CDR1 and CDR2 (germline): MDHEN, SYDVKM. Here the CDR3 DNA reads TGTGCCAGCAGTTGGGATAGTCTTGTCAGGACCTACGAGCAGTACTTC. It is translated as CASSWDSLVRTYEQYF.

This clonotype was detected many times. This chain joins TRBV20-1 and TRBJ1-5; perhaps TRBD1 as D (5 bases). Trimming shortened V by 7 bases and J by 2 bases, and 18 bases separated the two germline ends. The germline CDR1 and CDR2 sequences are DFQATT and SNEGSKA (reference sequence). The CDR3 has 15 amino acids. The CDR3 nucleotides read TGCAGTGGGGCCCGAGGGCAGGGAGGCAATCAGCCCCAGCATTTT. Amino acid sequence: CSGARGQGGNQPQHF.

This clonotype was detected many times. CDR3 DNA: TGCAGTGCTAGAGATCGGAGAGGACAGGTGCTCTATGGCTACACCTTC. Its protein is CSARDRRGQVLYGYTF. The chain combines TRBV20-1 with TRBJ1-2; 7 bases agree with TRBD1. Germline trimming cut 0 bases from V and 4 bases from J; bases unmatched to any gene: 11. This CDR3 is 16 amino acids long. Germline V gives CDR1 DFQATT, CDR2 SNEGSKA (reference sequence).

The genes are TRBV12-3 or TRBV12-4 and TRBJ1-2; 7 positions match TRBD1. Losses at the gene ends were 4 bases for V and 10 bases for J; bases not matched to a gene: 9. This CDR3 is built from 13 residues. CDR3 sequence: CASSSRQGTNYTF. The CDR3 DNA sequence: TGTGCCAGCAGTTCCAGACAGGGAACAAACTACACCTTC.

This clonotype is medium-sized. This chain connects TRBV20-1 to TRBJ2-7, with D perhaps TRBD1 or TRBD2 (5 bases each). The CDR3 has 14 residues. Per the germline V gene, CDR1 is DFQATT and CDR2 is SNEGSKA (reference sequence). Deletions cut 0 bases from V and 0 bases from J, with 9 bases between. In DNA form, the CDR3 reads TGCAGTGCTAGAGATGCAGGGAGCTCCTACGAGCAGTACTTC. This codes for CSARDAGSSYEQYF.

This clonotype was counted many times. The chain has TRBV20-1 and TRBJ2-7, with 10 nucleotides matching TRBD2. Looked up from germline, CDR1 is DFQATT and CDR2 is SNEGSKA (reference sequence). CDR3 length: 12 amino acids. J gave up 5 bases and V 6 bases, and 4 bases lay outside the gene matches. Written as DNA, the CDR3 is TGCAGTGCAAGCGGGAGGGGTGACGAGCAGTACTTC. This codes for CSASGRGDEQYF.

There are many counts of this clonotype. This rearrangement joins TRBV20-1 to TRBJ1-1; a weak D match, TRBD1 (6 bases). Trimming pared 3 bases from V and 8 bases from J, leaving 19 bases between. The CDR3 consists of 14 residues. Germline V gene data show CDR1 as DFQATT and CDR2 as SNEGSKA (reference sequence). In DNA form, the CDR3 reads TGCAGTGCTAGTTTTGGGGGCCAAACGGCGGAAGCTTTCTTT. Protein product: CSASFGGQTAEAFF.

This clonotype was detected ten times or more. The V gene is TRBV5-6, the J gene TRBJ1-6; D gene uncertain. The V end lost 1 base, the J end lost 2 bases, and 10 bases lay between the germline ends. Germline loops: CDR1 SGHDT, CDR2 YYEEEE. This CDR3 has 16 residues. The CDR3, as DNA: TGTGCCAGCAGCTTGAAACCAGTCGCCTATAATTCACCCCTCCACTTT. Residues: CASSLKPVAYNSPLHF.

This clonotype appeared many times. The chain carries TRBV18 and TRBJ2-5; D gene unclear. This CDR3 has 12 residues. Germline CDR1 and CDR2: KGHSH and LQKENI. Trimming removed 5 bases from V and 1 base from J, with 5 bases in between. CDR3 amino acids: CASSTSQETQYF. CDR3 nucleotides: TGTGCCAGCTCAACGAGCCAAGAGACCCAGTACTTC. Together with reference TRBV18 and TRBJ2-5, the CDR3 gives the full variable domain: NAGVMQNPRHLVRRRGQEARLRCSPMKGHSHVYWYRQLPEEGLKFMVYLQKENIIDESGMPKERFSAEFPKEGPSILRIQQVVRGDSAAYFCASSTSQETQYFGPGTRLLVL.

This chain links TRBV7-9 with TRBJ2-1; D not certain. Trimming took 5 bases from V and 6 from J, leaving 20 bases between them. Germline V CDR1 and CDR2: SEHNR, FQNEAQ (reference sequence). The CDR3 has 16 residues. CDR3 DNA sequence: TGTGCCAGCAGCCCGGGTGCGAGGCTGGGATCCAATGAGCAGTTCTTC. It specifies CASSPGARLGSNEQFF.

This clonotype was recorded at least ten times. The chain uses TRBV4-1 and TRBJ2-7, with D perhaps given as TRBD1 or TRBD2 (5 bases each). With 3 bases removed from V and 5 bases from J, the gap between germline ends came to 11 bases. Looked up from germline, CDR1 is MGHRA and CDR2 is YSYEKL. This CDR3 is 13 amino acids long. CDR3 protein: CASSHQGTDEQYF. The CDR3 region has the DNA TGCGCCAGCAGCCATCAAGGGACCGACGAGCAGTACTTC.

This clonotype has at least ten counts. This sequence joins TRBV12-3 or TRBV12-4 and TRBJ2-1; no reliable D call. This CDR3 is built from 15 residues. V was cut by 5 bases and J by 6 bases, with 17 bases left in between. As DNA, the CDR3 is TGTGCCAGCAGTCCAGCCAACCCCGACTTCAATGAGCAGTTCTTC. Encoded protein: CASSPANPDFNEQFF.